The 23 T cell receptor beta chains reported below all come from one sample, sequenced in a study of blood T cells in healthy people across ages. For the second PCR, which ran for roughly 6 to 11 cycles, a sample-barcoded 5' primer and a J-beta primer mix were used. TCRdb independently ran MiXCR on the 5' RACE reads; one entry per CDR3 protein. The sample yields hundreds of thousands of distinct CDR3 sequences, approximately 53% seen once. What was sequenced was blood. These receptors were obtained from a man between 35 and 55 years old in good health.

This clonotype was observed a single time. This rearrangement joins TRBV28 to TRBJ1-2; 7 bases line up with TRBD1. The CDR3 has 13 residues. CDR1 MDHEN and CDR2 SYDVKM come from the germline V gene. The trim removed 8 bases at V and 1 base at J, leaving 4 bases unmatched. The CDR3 DNA follows: TGTGCCAGCGATAACAGGGGTAACTATGGCTACACCTTC. It codes for CASDNRGNYGYTF.

This sequence joins TRBV7-6 and TRBJ2-7; D possibly corresponds to TRBD2 (5 bases). V was clipped by 5 bases and J by 2 bases, with 16 bases between them. Germline V lookup: CDR1 SGHVS, CDR2 FNYEAQ. CDR3 length: 15 residues. The chain's CDR3 is CASSPVDSPTYEQYF. In DNA form, the CDR3 reads TGTGCCAGCAGCCCAGTGGACTCTCCGACCTACGAGCAGTACTTC.

The V and J genes are TRBV20-1 and TRBJ2-3; 7 positions match TRBD2. Per the germline V gene, CDR1 is DFQATT and CDR2 is SNEGSKA (reference sequence). The CDR3 totals 16 residues. The junction had 8 bases not matched to a gene; V was cut back by 0 bases and J by 2 bases. In DNA form, the CDR3 reads TGCAGTGCTAGAGATCCCCGAGCGGGGATCACAGATACGCAGTATTTT. Protein product: CSARDPRAGITDTQYF.

This clonotype was detected only a few times. The CDR3: CASSPRTSGLNEQFF. The CDR3 DNA reads TGCGCCAGCAGCCCCAGGACTAGCGGGCTCAATGAGCAGTTCTTC. The rearrangement joins TRBV5-1 to TRBJ2-1; 11 positions match TRBD2. Per the germline V gene, CDR1 is SGHRS and CDR2 is YFSETQ. The length of the CDR3 is 15 residues. Trimming cost V 4 bases and J 6 bases; bases outside gene matches: 6.

The rearrangement links TRBV28 to TRBJ2-3, with D uncertain. The CDR3 has 16 amino acids. V was trimmed by 3 bases and J by 5 bases, leaving 18 bases between them. CDR1 MDHEN and CDR2 SYDVKM come from the germline V gene. CDR3 coding DNA: TGTGCCAGCAGTTTTTTCGGGCGGAAAAAAGGAGATACGCAGTATTTT. Its protein product is CASSFFGRKKGDTQYF.

There are a few counts of this clonotype. The chain links TRBV6-1 to TRBJ2-3; D remains ambiguous. Trimming stripped 7 bases from V and 0 bases from J, with 26 bases between. CDR1 is MNHNS, CDR2 SASEGT, per germline. CDR3 size: 19 residues. CDR3 loop: CASTSRIGSSHPSTDTQYF. The CDR3 DNA reads TGTGCCAGCACCAGCCGAATTGGTAGTAGTCATCCTAGCACAGATACGCAGTATTTT.

V gene TRBV9 combines with J gene TRBJ1-5; perhaps TRBD1 as D (5 bases). Germline CDR1 is SGDLS and CDR2 is YYNGEE. V was pared by 3 bases and J by 7 bases, with 17 bases between. The length of the CDR3 is 15 residues. CDR3 in amino acids: CASSALEGIWQPQHF. The DNA of the CDR3 is TGTGCCAGCAGCGCCCTGGAGGGGATTTGGCAGCCCCAGCATTTT.

The V call is TRBV4-3, the J call TRBJ1-2; D possibly corresponds to TRBD1 (5 bases). The length of the CDR3 is 13 residues. Germline V gene sequence: CDR1 LGHNA, CDR2 YSLEER. The germline V and J ends were trimmed by 3 bases and 6 bases, with 11 bases remaining between them. The CDR3 sequence: CASSHRTGDGYTF. CDR3 bases: TGCGCCAGCAGCCACAGGACGGGGGATGGCTACACCTTC.

This chain links TRBV6-2 or TRBV6-3 with TRBJ2-1; 7 nucleotides line up with TRBD2. The CDR3 has 17 amino acids. Germline V gene sequence: CDR1 MNHEY, CDR2 SVGEGT. V shed 6 bases and J 2 bases; nucleotides not matched to a gene: 13. The CDR3 bases are TGTGCCAGCAGCTCCCCCCTAACCAGCGGGGCCTACAATGAGCAGTTCTTC. Encoded protein: CASSSPLTSGAYNEQFF.

This clonotype has just one count. The rearrangement uses TRBV6-6 and TRBJ2-5, with TRBD2 matching 10 bases. CDR1 and CDR2 (germline): MNHNY, SVGAGI (reference sequence). Unmatched junction bases numbered 13, after V lost 8 bases and J lost 4 bases. This CDR3 region has 16 residues. CDR3 coding DNA: TGTGCCAGCCTCCAAACCCGACTAGCGGGTGGAGAGACCCAGTACTTC. Translated, it gives CASLQTRLAGGETQYF.

V and J are TRBV20-1 and TRBJ2-7, with 7 positions matching TRBD2. The CDR3 has 13 residues. Germline lookup yields CDR1 DFQATT and CDR2 SNEGSKA (reference sequence). V lost 7 bases and J lost 2; bases outside the gene matches: 8. The CDR3: CSVLGTITYEQYF. CDR3 nucleotides: TGCAGTGTTCTAGGGACTATAACCTACGAGCAGTACTTC.

The chain couples TRBV7-2 to TRBJ2-3, with 7 bases that match TRBD1. V was clipped by 10 bases and J by 4 bases; unmatched bases: 5. From germline, CDR1 is SGHTA and CDR2 FQGNSA. The CDR3 covers 12 residues. The CDR3 reads CATNRGPDTQYF. Here the CDR3 DNA reads TGTGCCACCAACAGGGGACCAGATACGCAGTATTTT. The variable domain in full, completed from reference TRBV7-2 and TRBJ2-3, reads GAGVSQSPSNKVTEKGKDVELRCDPISGHTALYWYRQSLGQGLEFLIYFQGNSAPDKSGLPSDRFSAERTGGSVSTLTIQRTQQEDSAVYLCATNRGPDTQYFGPGTRLTVL.

This clonotype has more than one count but fewer than ten. The rearrangement uses TRBV9 and TRBJ2-3; D may be TRBD2 (6 bases). CDR3 length: 15 residues. V was pared by 1 base and J by 2 bases, with 11 bases between. CDR1 and CDR2 from the germline V gene are SGDLS and YYNGEE. CDR3 coding DNA: TGTGCCAGCAGCGTATGGGGACTCTTCACAGATACGCAGTATTTT. Its protein is CASSVWGLFTDTQYF.

V and J are TRBV20-1 and TRBJ2-5; 11 nucleotides agree with TRBD2. J was trimmed by 5 bases and V by 0 bases; bases with no gene match: 11. The CDR3 runs to 17 residues. Germline lookup yields CDR1 DFQATT and CDR2 SNEGSKA (reference sequence). This chain's CDR3 is CSARDRFSSGRRETQYF. CDR3 DNA sequence: TGCAGTGCTAGAGATAGATTCTCTAGCGGGAGGAGGGAGACCCAGTACTTC.

The V gene is TRBV27, the J gene TRBJ2-5, with 8 bases identical to TRBD2. With 1 base clipped from V and 1 base from J, the junction kept 5 bases outside the gene matches. Looked up from germline, CDR1 is MNHEY and CDR2 is SMNVEV (reference sequence). The CDR3 is 16 amino acids. This CDR3 is CASSLLASGPQETQYF. In nucleotides, the CDR3 is TGTGCCAGCAGTTTATTGGCTAGCGGGCCCCAAGAGACCCAGTACTTC.

This chain links TRBV11-3 with TRBJ2-3; D ambiguous. CDR1 is SGHNT and CDR2 is YENEEA in the germline V gene. The V end lost 5 bases, the J end lost 6 bases, and 9 bases lay between the germline ends. CDR3 length: 12 residues. CDR3 coding DNA: TGTGCCAGCAGCAACGCTGGGGATACGCAGTATTTT. Residues: CASSNAGDTQYF.

The J gene is TRBJ2-4, the V gene TRBV3-1; D may be TRBD2 (6 bases). This CDR3 is 15 amino acids long. V lost 3 bases and J 3 bases, leaving 12 bases between the germline ends. Looked up from germline, CDR1 is LGHDT and CDR2 is YNNKEL (reference sequence). CDR3 protein: CASSQAGGNKNIQYF. CDR3 bases: TGTGCCAGCAGCCAGGCCGGGGGAAACAAAAACATTCAGTACTTC.

V usage is TRBV7-2 and J usage is TRBJ1-4; D is possibly TRBD1 (5 bases). This CDR3 has 14 amino acids. Trimming took off 6 bases at V and 1 base at J, with 9 bases between the two ends. The germline V gene has CDR1 SGHTA and CDR2 FQGNSA. The chain's CDR3 is CASSPGITNEKLFF. DNA of the CDR3: TGTGCCAGCAGTCCAGGGATAACTAATGAAAAACTGTTTTTT.

The gene calls are TRBV20-1 and TRBJ2-5; D not resolved. V lost 0 bases and J 1 base, leaving 15 bases between the germline ends. Germline V lookup: CDR1 DFQATT, CDR2 SNEGSKA (reference sequence). CDR3 length equals 16 residues. CDR3 nucleotides: TGCAGTGCTAGAGATATAAGTGGCGGCCCCCAAGAGACCCAGTACTTC. Translated, it gives CSARDISGGPQETQYF.

The rearrangement uses TRBV25-1 and TRBJ2-1; D perhaps matches TRBD2 (5 bases). Per the germline V gene, CDR1 is MGHDK and CDR2 is SYGVNS. V lost 2 bases to trimming and J lost 8 bases, with 13 bases between them. CDR3 length equals 14 residues. CDR3 nucleotides: TGTGCCAGCAGTGAAACCCTAGCCTGGGATGAGCAGTTCTTC. This encodes CASSETLAWDEQFF.

The V gene is TRBV7-2, the J gene TRBJ2-5; tentatively, D is TRBD1 (6 bases). V was pared by 2 bases and J by 2 bases, with 24 bases between. CDR3 size: 19 residues. Germline V gives CDR1 SGHTA, CDR2 FQGNSA. CDR3 nucleotides: TGTGCCAGCAGCTTATGGGGGCCGGGCGTTGGGGCACCACAAGAGACCCAGTACTTC. Translation gives CASSLWGPGVGAPQETQYF.

The chain combines TRBV20-1 with TRBJ2-3; the match to TRBD1 covers 7 bases. CDR1 and CDR2 from the germline V gene are DFQATT and SNEGSKA (reference sequence). The V segment lost 1 base and the J segment 6 bases; nucleotides outside the gene matches: 4. CDR3 length: 13 residues. The chain's CDR3 is CSARAGGGDTQYF. CDR3 sequence (DNA): TGCAGTGCTAGAGCAGGGGGTGGGGATACGCAGTATTTT.

This clonotype has just a few counts. This sequence joins TRBV9 and TRBJ2-7, with no clear D. This CDR3 comprises 15 residues. Trimming left V 0 bases short and J 0 bases short, with 10 bases between. Looked up from germline, CDR1 is SGDLS and CDR2 is YYNGEE. CDR3 in amino acids: CASSVGLDPSYEQYF. CDR3 coding DNA: TGTGCCAGCAGCGTAGGACTTGACCCCTCCTACGAGCAGTACTTC.